This T cell receptor (beta chain) was captured in a study of shared clonotypes between healthy human individuals. Germline assignment: CDR1 SEHNR and CDR2 FQNEAQ (reference sequence). The CDR3 consists of 15 residues. The V and J ends lost 6 bases and 0 bases, in that order; junction bases with no gene match: 4. Study-level results: Among donors, the sharing of clonotypes was expected to be influenced by sequencing depth. All-four-donor shared clonotypes had higher generation probabilities than non-shared clonotypes did. Sampling covered nothing but blood. Tissue TCR repertoires likely differ from those found in blood. Across subsets, estimated richness was generally greater for naive than for memory populations.

This clone was seen only a few times. Its antigen is undetermined. Produced via immunoSEQ multiplex PCR; TCRdb's table is partial and in-frame only. The sample consists of hundreds of thousands of clones, about 96% of them appearing once. This receptor was obtained from a woman aged 25 to 39 in good health. J is TRBJ2-2 and V is TRBV7-9, with 7 bases identical to TRBD1. Sequencing was done on a sample of naive CD4+ T cells sorted from blood. Subset specified: CD45RA+ positively selected. This chain's CDR3 is CASSKGQANTGELFF. DNA of the CDR3: TGTGCCAGCAGTAAAGGACAGGCGAACACCGGGGAGCTGTTTTTT.